This T cell receptor beta chain was captured by sequencing in a study of blood T cell repertoires in COVID-19. Study summary: COVID-19 samples collected from the United States, Italy and Spain covered acute and convalescent phases.

The participants were between about 18 and 90 years old and came from 20 to 30 US areas. Clones were sequenced by immunoSEQ multiplex PCR, and TCRdb holds only the in-frame ones, with some missing. This table has 210,000 or so clones, about four fifths appearing once. The sequencing sample was made of PBMCs or T cells enriched from blood (not recorded which). This sequence was found in a woman between 50 and 59 years old with acute COVID-19.

CDR3 protein: CATYSLGQGNYGYTF. CDR3 DNA sequence: TGTGCCACTTATTCCCTTGGACAGGGAAACTATGGCTACACCTTC. The gene calls are TRBV19 and TRBJ1-2, with TRBD1 matching over 8 bases. Germline CDR1 and CDR2: LNHDA and SQIVND (reference sequence). J lost 2 bases, V lost 10 bases, and 12 bases had no gene match. The CDR3 spans 15 residues.